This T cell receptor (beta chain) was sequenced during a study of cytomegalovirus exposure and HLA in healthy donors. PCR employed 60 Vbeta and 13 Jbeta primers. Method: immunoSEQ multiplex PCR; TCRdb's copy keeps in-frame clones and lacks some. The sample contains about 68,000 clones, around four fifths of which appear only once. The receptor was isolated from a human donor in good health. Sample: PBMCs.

The CDR3 sequence is CASSLRRGGDEQFF. As DNA, the CDR3 is TGTGCCAGCAGCTTGAGGCGGGGGGGCGATGAGCAGTTCTTC. V is TRBV7-6 and J is TRBJ2-1; 9 nucleotides match TRBD2. The germline V gene encodes CDR1 SGHVS and CDR2 FNYEAQ. The CDR3 loop spans 14 amino acids. The ends lost 3 bases at V and 8 bases at J; junction bases unmatched: 5.